This is a list of T cell receptor beta chains from one sample in a study of blood T cell repertoires in COVID-19. Repertoires were generated with immunoSEQ multiplex PCR, while TCRdb's copy carries only in-frame clones and drops some. This table holds some 98,000 clones, around 82% found once. The sequenced sample was peripheral blood. The receptors shown here come from a man aged 65-85 years with active or convalescent COVID-19. The CDR3 runs from the conserved cysteine through the conserved F or W. The order of the fields is clone size, CDR3 length, J gene, V gene, D gene, CDR3 DNA, CDR3 protein. The D gene is left open where the match is weak. Expanded clones are given a class, and other clones once, few, many or no size at all.

- 12 TRBJ1-2 TRBV29-1 - TGCAGCGTTGACAGGGGTGACTATGGCTACACCTTC CSVDRGDYGYTF
- 11 TRBJ2-1 TRBV6-5 - TGTGCCAGCAGCACCCTAGCGGAGCAGTTCTTC CASSTLAEQFF
- 15 TRBJ2-3 TRBV29-1 TRBD2 TGCAGCGCCAAAGGGACTACCGCGGGCACAGATACGCAGTATTTT CSAKGTTAGTDTQYF
- 20 TRBJ2-1 TRBV5-1 TRBD2 TGCGCCAGCAGCTTGAGCACCCCCGGGACTAGCGGGGGACCCTACAATGAGCAGTTCTTC CASSLSTPGTSGGPYNEQFF
- 17 TRBJ1-4 TRBV7-9 TRBD1 TGTGCCAGCAGCTTGGTCCCGGGACAGTACTCTAATGAAAAACTGTTTTTT CASSLVPGQYSNEKLFF
- 15 TRBJ2-3 TRBV29-1 - TGCAGCGTTTCTGGGCCGATCGCTAGCACAGATACGCAGTATTTT CSVSGPIASTDTQYF
- 16 TRBJ1-1 TRBV7-2 TRBD1 TGTGCCAGCAGCCGTGCAGGGGGACGTATGAACACTGAAGCTTTCTTT CASSRAGGRMNTEAFF
- 14 TRBJ1-3 TRBV6-5 - TGTGCCAGCAGTTACTCATACTCTGGAAACACCATATATTTT CASSYSYSGNTIYF
- 15 TRBJ1-6 TRBV3-1/TRBV3-2 - TGTGCCAGCAGCCAGGGGGCTGCCTATAATTCACCCCTCCACTTT CASSQGAAYNSPLHF
once 14 TRBJ1-4 TRBV4-1 - TGCGCCAGCAGCCTGGGCTCAGCTTCTGAAAAACTGTTTTTT CASSLGSASEKLFF
- 13 TRBJ1-2 TRBV29-1 TRBD1 TGCAGCGTTGGGGAGACAGGGGATCGTGGCTACACCTTC CSVGETGDRGYTF
- 15 TRBJ2-1 TRBV5-8 - TGTGCCAGCAGCCCCCGCGGGACTCTCTACAATGAGCAGTTCTTC CASSPRGTLYNEQFF
- 14 TRBJ2-2 TRBV18 - TGTGCCAGCTCACCTGCAGGGGCTGCCGGGGAGCTGTTTTTT CASSPAGAAGELFF
- 12 TRBJ2-7 TRBV5-6 TRBD1 TGTGCCAGCAGCTCTTACAGGGGCGAGCAGTACTTC CASSSYRGEQYF
- 13 TRBJ2-1 TRBV27 TRBD1 TGTGCCAGCAGCCGGGACAGTAACAATGAGCAGTTCTTC CASSRDSNNEQFF
- 14 TRBJ1-1 TRBV7-9 TRBD1 TGTGCCAGCAGCCGACAGGGATGGGCCACTGAAGCTTTCTTT CASSRQGWATEAFF
- 12 TRBJ2-7 TRBV18 TRBD1 TGTGCCAGCTCAACGACAGGGGAAGAGCAGTACTTC CASSTTGEEQYF
- 14 TRBJ2-7 TRBV5-6 TRBD1 TGTGCCAGCAGCCGTGGACAGGAACTCTACGAGCAGTACTTC CASSRGQELYEQYF
- 13 TRBJ2-7 TRBV7-9 - TGTGCCAGCAGCTTGGCCAGATCCTACGAGCAGTACTTC CASSLARSYEQYF
once 13 TRBJ2-5 TRBV6-5 TRBD1 TGTGCCAGCAGTCGACGGGACAGGGAGACCCAGTACTTC CASSRRDRETQYF
- 15 TRBJ2-7 TRBV27 - TGTGCCAGCAGTCCACAGGCCCGCGGCCCCTACGAGCAGTACTTC CASSPQARGPYEQYF
- 12 TRBJ1-2 TRBV3-1/TRBV3-2 - TGTGCCAGCAGCCAAGATCAGGATGGCTACACCTTC CASSQDQDGYTF
- 13 TRBJ1-4 TRBV10-3 - TGTGCCATCGCCGCCGGACAGCGAGAAAAACTGTTTTTT CAIAAGQREKLFF
few 14 TRBJ1-5 TRBV4-1 - TGCGCCAGCAGCCAAGATGACAGGAATCAGCCCCAGCATTTT CASSQDDRNQPQHF
- 14 TRBJ2-5 TRBV5-1 - TGCGCCAGCAGATCGTCTTCGTACCAAGAGACCCAGTACTTC CASRSSSYQETQYF
- 16 TRBJ2-2 TRBV7-8 TRBD1 TGTGCCAGCAGCTATAACAGGGGGGCGAACACCGGGGAGCTGTTTTTT CASSYNRGANTGELFF
- 15 TRBJ2-7 TRBV19 TRBD1 TGTGCCAGTAAGTCCCGGACAGGGGGTTCCTACGAGCAGTACTTC CASKSRTGGSYEQYF
- 14 TRBJ2-3 TRBV29-1 - TGCAGCGCTCAAAGACCCGGGGGAACAGATACGCAGTATTTT CSAQRPGGTDTQYF
- 14 TRBJ2-5 TRBV11-3 - TGTGCCAGCAGCTTAGAGCGGGGGCAGGAGACCCAGTACTTC CASSLERGQETQYF
- 13 TRBJ1-5 TRBV19 - TGTGCCAGTAGTATGGGGCGGAATCAGCCCCAGCATTTT CASSMGRNQPQHF
- 13 TRBJ2-7 TRBV6-2/TRBV6-3 - TGTGCCAGCAGTGCTCAGGGGTTCGACGAGCAGTACTTC CASSAQGFDEQYF
- 13 TRBJ2-2 TRBV5-1 - TGCGCCAGCTCAGGTATTAACACCGGGGAGCTGTTTTTT CASSGINTGELFF
- 15 TRBJ2-1 TRBV10-3 - TGTGCCATCAGGGCCATGGCAGGAGGGTACAATGAGCAGTTCTTC CAIRAMAGGYNEQFF
- 17 TRBJ2-1 TRBV6-4 TRBD2 TGTGCCAGCAGTGACTCGAGGTCGGCTAGCGGGGGAAATGAGCAGTTCTTC CASSDSRSASGGNEQFF
- 15 TRBJ1-3 TRBV3-1/TRBV3-2 - TGTGCCAGCAGCCAAGTCTTCAGGGCTGGAAACACCATATATTTT CASSQVFRAGNTIYF
- 15 TRBJ1-5 TRBV19 - TGTGCCAGTAGCGCCCTAGGTTATAGCAATCAGCCCCAGCATTTT CASSALGYSNQPQHF
few 16 TRBJ2-7 TRBV7-9 TRBD1 TGTGCCAGCAGCTTAGACCCGGGACAGGGTAAAGACGAGCAGTACTTC CASSLDPGQGKDEQYF
- 15 TRBJ1-5 TRBV7-2 - TGTGCCAGCAGCTTAGCGGGGGGGGCCACTCAGCCCCAGCATTTT CASSLAGGATQPQHF
- 14 TRBJ2-4 TRBV7-9 - TGTGCCAGCAGCTTGACTCAGAGGGAGAACATTCAGTACTTC CASSLTQRENIQYF
- 19 TRBJ2-1 TRBV10-1 - TGCGCCAGCAGTGAATCGAGCGCGGTGTCAGGGAGGTTTGGCAATGAGCAGTTCTTC CASSESSAVSGRFGNEQFF
- 14 TRBJ2-2 TRBV3-1/TRBV3-2 - TGTGCCAGCAGTCGGGGTCCGAACACCGGGGAGCTGTTTTTT CASSRGPNTGELFF